These T cell receptor beta chains were read from a single sample in a study of T cell responses to AZD1222 COVID-19 vaccine. This table comes from immunoSEQ multiplex PCR, and its TCRdb copy is limited to in-frame clones, with some not included. Of over 130,000 clones listed, 92% are singletons. Sequenced material: peripheral blood, taken 28 days after the second AZD1222 dose. Every receptor here comes from an adult who received the AZD1222 COVID-19 vaccine. CDR3s include the opening cysteine and the closing phenylalanine or tryptophan. The order of the fields is CDR3 protein, CDR3 DNA, clone size, J gene, D gene, V gene. The D gene is left open where the match is weak. Some rows have no size entry. The others give once, few or many, or a class for an expanded clone.

CDR3aa: CASTGRTTEAFF
CDR3nt: TGTGCCAGCACCGGCAGAACCACTGAAGCTTTCTTT
abundance: .
j_gene: TRBJ1-1
d_gene: .
v_gene: TRBV6-5

CDR3aa: CASSNTGWGEQYF
CDR3nt: TGTGCCAGCAGTAATACAGGGTGGGGGGAGCAGTACTTC
abundance: .
j_gene: TRBJ2-7
d_gene: .
v_gene: TRBV27

CDR3aa: CASSQGQGSTGELFF
CDR3nt: TGTGCCAGCAGCCAAGGACAGGGAAGCACCGGGGAGCTGTTTTTT
abundance: .
j_gene: TRBJ2-2
d_gene: TRBD1
v_gene: TRBV7-8

CDR3aa: CASSLSRGNTEAFF
CDR3nt: TGCGCCAGCAGCTTATCCAGGGGGAACACTGAAGCTTTCTTT
abundance: .
j_gene: TRBJ1-1
d_gene: .
v_gene: TRBV5-1

CDR3aa: CSASGDREYNEQFF
CDR3nt: TGCAGTGCTAGTGGGGACAGGGAGTACAATGAGCAGTTCTTC
abundance: few
j_gene: TRBJ2-1
d_gene: TRBD1
v_gene: TRBV20-1

CDR3aa: CASSQEWPRGISSPLHF
CDR3nt: TGTGCCAGCAGCCAAGAGTGGCCCAGGGGTATTAGTTCACCCCTCCACTTT
abundance: .
j_gene: TRBJ1-6
d_gene: .
v_gene: TRBV14

CDR3aa: CASSGRAGDTQYF
CDR3nt: TGTGCCAGCAGCGGGAGGGCGGGAGATACGCAGTATTTT
abundance: .
j_gene: TRBJ2-3
d_gene: TRBD2
v_gene: TRBV7-2

CDR3aa: CASRGQGNSPLHF
CDR3nt: TGTGCCAGCAGGGGACAGGGGAATTCACCCCTCCACTTT
abundance: .
j_gene: TRBJ1-6
d_gene: TRBD1
v_gene: TRBV2

CDR3aa: CASSPPGQEYGYTF
CDR3nt: TGTGCCAGCAGTCCACCGGGACAGGAATATGGCTACACCTTC
abundance: .
j_gene: TRBJ1-2
d_gene: TRBD1
v_gene: TRBV6-2/TRBV6-3

CDR3aa: CASSGGGEKLFF
CDR3nt: TGTGCCAGCAGCGGGGGTGGGGAAAAACTGTTTTTT
abundance: .
j_gene: TRBJ1-4
d_gene: .
v_gene: TRBV5-4

CDR3aa: CASSGGAANQPQHF
CDR3nt: TGTGCCAGCAGCGGGGGGGCAGCTAATCAGCCCCAGCATTTT
abundance: .
j_gene: TRBJ1-5
d_gene: .
v_gene: TRBV5-6

CDR3aa: CASSKKRPGREGPPRTYTDTQYF
CDR3nt: TGTGCCAGCAGCAAAAAGCGTCCGGGACGGGAGGGTCCTCCGCGGACCTATACAGATACGCAGTATTTT
abundance: .
j_gene: TRBJ2-3
d_gene: .
v_gene: TRBV21-1

CDR3aa: CASSEATDTQYF
CDR3nt: TGTGCCAGCAGTGAAGCCACAGATACGCAGTATTTT
abundance: .
j_gene: TRBJ2-3
d_gene: .
v_gene: TRBV2

CDR3aa: CASSYRMNTEAFF
CDR3nt: TGTGCCAGCAGCTACCGGATGAACACTGAAGCTTTCTTT
abundance: .
j_gene: TRBJ1-1
d_gene: .
v_gene: TRBV28

CDR3aa: CASSQVLRHTEAFF
CDR3nt: TGCGCCAGCAGCCAAGTCTTACGACACACTGAAGCTTTCTTT
abundance: .
j_gene: TRBJ1-1
d_gene: .
v_gene: TRBV4-3

CDR3aa: CSAKEGAQYF
CDR3nt: TGCAGCGCTAAGGAGGGAGCGCAGTATTTT
abundance: .
j_gene: TRBJ2-3
d_gene: .
v_gene: TRBV29-1

CDR3aa: CASSLGSGGAETQYF
CDR3nt: TGTGCCAGCAGCTTAGGTAGCGGGGGGGCGGAGACCCAGTACTTC
abundance: .
j_gene: TRBJ2-5
d_gene: TRBD2
v_gene: TRBV7-9

CDR3aa: CASSSPRTVSDKANEQFF
CDR3nt: TGTGCCAGCAGCTCACCGCGGACAGTTTCTGACAAAGCCAATGAGCAGTTCTTC
abundance: .
j_gene: TRBJ2-1
d_gene: .
v_gene: TRBV7-9

CDR3aa: CASSFSPGTEITMNTEAFF
CDR3nt: TGTGCCAGCAGTTTCTCCCCCGGGACAGAGATTACCATGAACACTGAAGCTTTCTTT
abundance: .
j_gene: TRBJ1-1
d_gene: TRBD1
v_gene: TRBV28

CDR3aa: CASSQDLGQPQHF
CDR3nt: TGCGCCAGCAGCCAAGATCTTGGTCAGCCCCAGCATTTT
abundance: .
j_gene: TRBJ1-5
d_gene: .
v_gene: TRBV4-3

CDR3aa: CASSLVPGYGYTF
CDR3nt: TGTGCCAGCAGTTTAGTCCCCGGCTATGGCTACACCTTC
abundance: .
j_gene: TRBJ1-2
d_gene: .
v_gene: TRBV12-3/TRBV12-4

CDR3aa: CASSFAGASGGGEQYF
CDR3nt: TGTGCCAGCAGTTTCGCAGGGGCCTCGGGGGGTGGTGAGCAGTACTTC
abundance: .
j_gene: TRBJ2-7
d_gene: .
v_gene: TRBV27

CDR3aa: CASSWTGGNQPQHF
CDR3nt: TGTGCCAGTAGTTGGACCGGAGGCAATCAGCCCCAGCATTTT
abundance: .
j_gene: TRBJ1-5
d_gene: .
v_gene: TRBV19

CDR3aa: CASSPGQGGNSPLHF
CDR3nt: TGTGCCAGCAGCCCCGGACAGGGGGGCAATTCACCCCTCCACTTT
abundance: few
j_gene: TRBJ1-6
d_gene: TRBD1
v_gene: TRBV3-1/TRBV3-2

CDR3aa: CASSLNREETQYF
CDR3nt: TGTGCCAGCAGCTTAAACAGGGAAGAGACCCAGTACTTC
abundance: .
j_gene: TRBJ2-5
d_gene: .
v_gene: TRBV7-3

CDR3aa: CASSRFSDTSSYNSPLHF
CDR3nt: TGTGCCAGCTCCCGATTTTCGGACACTAGCTCCTATAATTCACCCCTCCACTTT
abundance: .
j_gene: TRBJ1-6
d_gene: .
v_gene: TRBV19

CDR3aa: CSVRDRSTDTQYF
CDR3nt: TGCAGCGTTCGGGACAGGAGCACAGATACGCAGTATTTT
abundance: .
j_gene: TRBJ2-3
d_gene: TRBD1
v_gene: TRBV29-1

CDR3aa: CATSDSITGRGTLHF
CDR3nt: TGTGCCACCAGTGACTCTATCACAGGACGCGGTACCCTCCACTTT
abundance: .
j_gene: TRBJ1-6
d_gene: .
v_gene: TRBV24-1

CDR3aa: CASSTGTGYGYTF
CDR3nt: TGCGCCAGCAGCACAGGGACGGGCTATGGCTACACCTTC
abundance: .
j_gene: TRBJ1-2
d_gene: .
v_gene: TRBV5-1

CDR3aa: CAISESPGRAGTDTQYF
CDR3nt: TGTGCCATCAGTGAGTCTCCCGGGAGGGCCGGTACAGATACGCAGTATTTT
abundance: .
j_gene: TRBJ2-3
d_gene: TRBD2
v_gene: TRBV10-3

CDR3aa: CASSPEGGGSPLHF
CDR3nt: TGTGCCAGCTCACCCGAAGGGGGGGGTTCACCCCTCCACTTT
abundance: .
j_gene: TRBJ1-6
d_gene: .
v_gene: TRBV18

CDR3aa: CSAQTATYNEQFF
CDR3nt: TGCAGCGCTCAGACAGCTACCTACAATGAGCAGTTCTTC
abundance: .
j_gene: TRBJ2-1
d_gene: .
v_gene: TRBV29-1

CDR3aa: CASSPRQGGANVLTF
CDR3nt: TGTGCCAGCAGCCCTCGGCAGGGTGGGGCCAACGTCCTGACTTTC
abundance: .
j_gene: TRBJ2-6
d_gene: .
v_gene: TRBV3-1/TRBV3-2

CDR3aa: CASNETPAGAPGMNTQYF
CDR3nt: TGTGCCAGCAACGAAACGCCGGCGGGGGCCCCGGGCATGAATACGCAGTATTTT
abundance: .
j_gene: TRBJ2-3
d_gene: .
v_gene: TRBV7-9

CDR3aa: CASSVAGTASGNTIYF
CDR3nt: TGTGCCAGCAGCGTAGCTGGGACGGCCTCTGGAAACACCATATATTTT
abundance: .
j_gene: TRBJ1-3
d_gene: .
v_gene: TRBV9

CDR3aa: CASSLAGTGNEQYF
CDR3nt: TGTGCCAGCAGCTTAGCGGGGACAGGGAACGAGCAGTACTTC
abundance: .
j_gene: TRBJ2-7
d_gene: TRBD1
v_gene: TRBV7-2

CDR3aa: CASSLAGTSNEQFF
CDR3nt: TGTGCCAGCAGCCTTGCCGGGACATCCAATGAGCAGTTCTTC
abundance: .
j_gene: TRBJ2-1
d_gene: .
v_gene: TRBV6-5

CDR3aa: CASSLQGDQPQHF
CDR3nt: TGTGCCAGCAGCTTACAGGGAGATCAGCCCCAGCATTTT
abundance: once
j_gene: TRBJ1-5
d_gene: .
v_gene: TRBV7-2

CDR3aa: CASSLEVDQPQHF
CDR3nt: TGCGCCAGCAGCTTGGAGGTCGATCAGCCCCAGCATTTT
abundance: few
j_gene: TRBJ1-5
d_gene: .
v_gene: TRBV5-1

CDR3aa: CASSFDRDTQYF
CDR3nt: TGTGCCAGCAGCTTCGACAGAGATACGCAGTATTTT
abundance: .
j_gene: TRBJ2-3
d_gene: .
v_gene: TRBV5-4